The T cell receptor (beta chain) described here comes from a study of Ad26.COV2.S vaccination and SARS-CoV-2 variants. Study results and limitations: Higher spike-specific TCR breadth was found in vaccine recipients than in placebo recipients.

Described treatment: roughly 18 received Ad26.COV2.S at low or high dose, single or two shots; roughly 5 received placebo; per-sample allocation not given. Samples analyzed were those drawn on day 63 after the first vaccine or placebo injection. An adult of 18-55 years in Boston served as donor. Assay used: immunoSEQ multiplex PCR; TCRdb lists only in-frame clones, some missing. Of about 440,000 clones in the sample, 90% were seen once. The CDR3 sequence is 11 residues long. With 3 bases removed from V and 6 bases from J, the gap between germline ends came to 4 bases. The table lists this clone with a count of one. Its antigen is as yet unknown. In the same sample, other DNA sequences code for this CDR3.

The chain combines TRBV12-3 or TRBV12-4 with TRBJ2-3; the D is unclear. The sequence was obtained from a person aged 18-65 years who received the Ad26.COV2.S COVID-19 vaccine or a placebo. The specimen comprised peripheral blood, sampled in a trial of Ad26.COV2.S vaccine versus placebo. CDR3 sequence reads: CASSFRDTQYF. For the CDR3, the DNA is TGTGCCAGCAGTTTTCGGGATACGCAGTATTTT.